Sequencing of this TCR beta chain was carried out in a study of blood T cell repertoires in COVID-19. Background on the study: Whether acute or convalescent, the COVID-19 samples came from the United States, Italy and Spain. Sources were T cells, B-cell-depleted T cells, or PBMCs; the material itself was cDNA or gDNA.

In the source study's methods: Reference gene primer amplification gave estimated nucleated cell counts. Produced via immunoSEQ multiplex PCR; TCRdb's table is partial and in-frame only. From that table come the V and J calls and clone size; the DNA was used to work out D and trimming. The sample lists a few hundred thousand clones, just over 85% occurring once. V was trimmed by 5 bases and J by 4 bases, leaving 15 bases between them. The germline CDR1 and CDR2 sequences are SGHRS and YFSETQ. CDR3 length: 14 amino acids. Sequencing used peripheral blood. The clonotype was recovered from a man aged 50 to 59 with acute or convalescent COVID-19. V and J are TRBV5-1 and TRBJ1-1; D is possibly TRBD1 (6 bases). This chain's CDR3 is CASSLNSGVTEAFF. The CDR3 coding sequence is TGCGCCAGCAGTCTTAATTCAGGGGTCACTGAAGCTTTCTTT.